The 24 T cell receptor beta chains in this list originate from one sample, sequenced in a study of metastatic and nonmetastatic thyroid tumors. MiXCR reprocessed the PCR reads for TCRdb. This table has some 29,000 clones, roughly 4% appearing once. Until they underwent thyroid surgery, no patient had received any treatment. The sequencing input was blood. The receptors come from a male donor with papillary thyroid cancer or a benign thyroid nodule (not recorded which). Some clones in this sample may be carry-over from other donors' samples.

The chain couples TRBV20-1 to TRBJ1-2, with a possible D match to TRBD1 (5 bases). V lost 1 base and J lost 6, with 9 bases in between. Germline loops: CDR1 DFQATT, CDR2 SNEGSKA (reference sequence). CDR3 length equals 12 residues. DNA for the CDR3: TGCAGTGCTAGAGGACAGCCCAATGGCTACACCTTC. Translated: CSARGQPNGYTF.

This clone was detected only a few times. Germline and junction disagree at one end, which may indicate a read error. The chain carries TRBV20-1 and TRBJ2-7; 8 bases are a match to TRBD1. The germline CDR1 and CDR2 sequences are DFQATT and SNEGSKA (reference sequence). The CDR3 loop spans 15 amino acids. Here the CDR3 reads CSARADALQGGEQYF. The DNA of the CDR3 is TGCAGTGCTAGAGCCGACGCCCTACAGGGGGGTGAGCAATACTTC.

This clone was counted only a few times. The chain employs TRBV6-4 and TRBJ2-3, with 7 bases lining up with TRBD2. Germline V lookup: CDR1 MRHNA, CDR2 SNTAGT. The CDR3 has 15 residues. With 0 bases clipped from V and 6 bases from J, the junction kept 6 bases outside the gene matches. The CDR3 DNA sequence: TGTGCCAGCAGTGACTCGAAGGCGGGAGCTGATACGCAGTATTTT. It yields the protein CASSDSKAGADTQYF.

The table lists this clone with a few counts. The V gene is TRBV6-1, the J gene TRBJ2-6; 9 nucleotides agree with TRBD2. After removal of 7 bases from V and 1 base from J, the junction contained 11 bases not matched to a gene. This CDR3 spans 18 amino acids. Germline CDR1 and CDR2: MNHNS and SASEGT. The CDR3 coding sequence is TGTGCCAGCAAAGGGGGTGGGCTAGCGGGGTCTGGGGCCAACGTCCTGACTTTC. Translation: CASKGGGLAGSGANVLTF.

This clone was found once. One end of the junction does not line up with germline, which may come from a read error. This chain uses TRBV15 with TRBJ2-7, with D unclear. The CDR3 is 13 residues long. Germline CDR1 and CDR2: LNHNV and YYDKDF (reference sequence). CDR3 region: CASSRDFSNAQYF. The CDR3 DNA reads as TGTGCCTCCAGCAGAGATTTTAGCAACGCGCAGTACTTC. Complete variable domain (other parts from reference TRBV15 and TRBJ2-7): DAMVIQNPRYQVTQFGKPVTLSCSQTLNHNVMYWYQQKSSQAPKLLFHYYDKDFNNEADTPDNFQSRRPNTSFCFLDIRSPGLGDTAMYLCASSRDFSNAQYFGPGTRLTVT.

Many counts were recorded for this clone. CDR3 in DNA: TGTGCCAGCAGCTTGCGGTCTAGCGGGAGCCTCACAGATACGCAGTATTTT. Residues: CASSLRSSGSLTDTQYF. This chain joins TRBV5-5 and TRBJ2-3; TRBD2 aligns across 10 bases. Germline CDR1 SGHKS, CDR2 YYEKEE (reference sequence). V trimming: 1 base; J trimming: 2 bases; junction bases outside the gene matches: 7. The CDR3 loop spans 17 amino acids.

The rearrangement uses TRBV6-4 and TRBJ1-5; no firm D call. The CDR3 spans 14 residues. V was cut by 5 bases and J by 5 bases, with 13 bases left in between. In germline, CDR1 is MRHNA, CDR2 SNTAGT. CDR3 DNA sequence: TGTGCCAGCAGTTCGATAGGCAGCTATCAGCCCCAGCATTTT. Its protein is CASSSIGSYQPQHF.

In its sample, this clone was seen a few times. V gene TRBV28 combines with J gene TRBJ1-2, with TRBD1 identical over 9 bases. Trimming removed 5 bases from V and 3 bases from J; junction bases left unmatched: 13. Germline CDR1 and CDR2: MDHEN and SYDVKM. The CDR3 extends over 17 amino acids. The CDR3 protein is CASSDNPGGQGDYGYTF. CDR3 DNA sequence: TGTGCCAGCAGTGACAATCCCGGGGGACAGGGTGACTATGGCTACACCTTC.

At least ten counts were recorded for this clone. The V and J genes are TRBV9 and TRBJ2-2; no definite D call. The CDR3 has 15 residues. Trimming removed 0 bases from V and 9 bases from J, with 15 bases in between. Germline CDR1 and CDR2: SGDLS and YYNGEE. The CDR3 spells CASSVEVSPSRELFF. CDR3 DNA sequence: TGTGCCAGCAGCGTAGAGGTTTCCCCGTCTCGGGAGCTGTTTTTT. Together with reference TRBV9 and TRBJ2-2, the CDR3 gives the full variable domain: DSGVTQTPKHLITATGQRVTLRCSPRSGDLSVYWYQQSLDQGLQFLIQYYNGEERAKGNILERFSAQQFPDLHSELNLSSLELGDSALYFCASSVEVSPSRELFFGEGSRLTVL.

A few counts support this clone. This rearrangement joins TRBV6-1 to TRBJ2-3; 13 bases agree with TRBD2. This CDR3 contains 15 residues. J lost 4 bases, V lost 2 bases, and 0 bases had no gene match. Per the germline V gene, CDR1 is MNHNS and CDR2 is SASEGT. The CDR3 sequence: CASSETSGGADTQYF. CDR3 nucleotide sequence: TGTGCCAGCAGTGAAACTAGCGGGGGGGCAGATACGCAGTATTTT.

This clone has a handful of counts. J is TRBJ1-2 and V is TRBV2, with a tentative D call TRBD1 (5 bases). The germline V gene has CDR1 SNHLY and CDR2 FYNNEI. This CDR3 has 11 amino acids. Trimming shortened V by 7 bases and J by 5 bases, and 8 bases separated the two germline ends. The CDR3 is CASTEGYGYTF. In nucleotides, the CDR3 is TGTGCCAGCACCGAGGGGTATGGCTACACCTTC.

As concerns this clone: A junction end diverges from the germline sequence, so it may reflect a read error. This sample also contains other DNA sequences that code for the same CDR3. V usage is TRBV6-1 and J usage is TRBJ2-2; TRBD1 matches at 7 bases. Germline lookup yields CDR1 MNHNS and CDR2 SASEGT. The CDR3 contains 15 residues. The CDR3: CASKAGTEETGELFF. CDR3 bases: TGTGCTAGCAAAGCCGGGACAGAAGAGACCGGGGAGCTGTTTTTT.

There are a few counts of this clone. The chain combines TRBV12-3 or TRBV12-4 with TRBJ1-2; no clear D gene. With 5 bases removed from V and 5 bases from J, the gap between germline ends came to 9 bases. The CDR3 consists of 12 residues. This CDR3 reads CASSTGPYGYTF. CDR3 nucleotide sequence: TGTGCCAGCAGTACTGGACCTTATGGCTACACCTTC.

This clone has a handful of counts. The rearrangement links TRBV28 to TRBJ2-7, with D tentatively TRBD1 (6 bases). This CDR3 is built from 13 residues. In germline, CDR1 is MDHEN, CDR2 SYDVKM. The V end was cut by 3 bases, the J end by 0 bases, with 6 bases between. CDR3 sequence reads: CASSLDSSYEQYF. CDR3 coding DNA: TGTGCCAGCAGTTTGGACAGCTCCTACGAGCAGTACTTC.

The chain links TRBV20-1 to TRBJ1-2; the match to TRBD1 covers 9 bases. Trimming cost V 6 bases and J 2 bases; bases outside gene matches: 7. The germline CDR1 and CDR2 sequences are DFQATT and SNEGSKA (reference sequence). This CDR3 comprises 14 residues. In DNA form, the CDR3 reads TGCAGTGCCCCCGGGACAGGGACGAACTATGGCTACACCTTC. Protein sequence: CSAPGTGTNYGYTF.

This clone has just a few counts. A much larger clone differs by one base, so this may be a read error. The chain combines TRBV10-3 with TRBJ1-4; D gene ambiguous. In germline, CDR1 is ENHRY, CDR2 SYGVKD. This CDR3 has 13 amino acids. The CDR3 spells CAISPVLNGKLFF. The CDR3, as DNA: TGTGCCATCAGCCCAGTACTTAATGGAAAACTGTTTTTT.

This clone has just a few counts. A much bigger clone sits one base away, suggesting this may be a read error. V gene TRBV5-4 combines with J gene TRBJ1-2; tentatively, D is TRBD1 (6 bases). This CDR3 is built from 14 residues. The ends were cut back, 2 bases at V and 0 bases at J, with 8 bases in the middle. CDR1 is SGHNT and CDR2 is YYREEE in the germline V gene (reference sequence). DNA for the CDR3: TGTGCCAGCAGCTTTGCAGGGGCTAACTATGGCTACACCTTC. Translation: CASSFAGANYGYTF.

V is TRBV7-9 and J is TRBJ2-3; a possible D gene is TRBD2 (5 bases). The ends were cut back, 5 bases at V and 9 bases at J, with 12 bases in the middle. Germline lookup yields CDR1 SEHNR and CDR2 FQNEAQ (reference sequence). The CDR3 spans 12 residues. CDR3 nucleotides: TGTGCCAGCAGCCACAACGGACTGACGCAGTATTTT. Its protein is CASSHNGLTQYF.

The table lists this clone with many counts. This sequence may be a read error, since a much larger clone differs from it by one base. V and J are TRBV5-1 and TRBJ1-1; 9 bases fit TRBD1. V was pared by 0 bases and J by 1 base, with 4 bases of the junction left unmatched. CDR3 length equals 16 residues. CDR1 and CDR2 from the germline V gene are SGHRS and YFSETQ. CDR3 residues: CASSLDRGHGNTEAFF. CDR3 sequence (DNA): TGCGCCAGCAGCTTGGACAGGGGGCATGGGAACACTGAAGCTTTCTTT.

This clone came up many times. Just one base apart from a much larger clone, this may be a read error. Within the sample, other DNA sequences also encode this same CDR3. The CDR3 sequence is CASSLDPRSEAFF. CDR3 nucleotides: TGTGCCAGCAGCTTAGACCCCCGGAGTGAGGCTTTCTTT. This sequence joins TRBV7-2 and TRBJ1-1, with D unresolved. The CDR3 length is 13 residues. V lost 1 base to trimming and J lost 11 bases, with 14 bases between them. Looked up from germline, CDR1 is SGHTA and CDR2 is FQGNSA.

The table lists this clone with a few counts. The junction departs from the called germline gene at one end, perhaps through a read error. This rearrangement joins TRBV12-3 or TRBV12-4 to TRBJ2-5, with D unresolved. The CDR3 sequence is 14 residues long. The CDR3 DNA reads TGTGCTAGCAGTTTACCCGCGATCCAAGATACCCAGTACTTC. Translation: CASSLPAIQDTQYF.

This clone was recorded a few times. J is TRBJ1-3 and V is TRBV19, with D maybe TRBD1 (5 bases). The germline CDR1 and CDR2 sequences are LNHDA and SQIVND (reference sequence). This CDR3 has 14 amino acids. Trimming cost V 2 bases and J 2 bases, with 7 bases left between them. This CDR3 reads CASSISGPGNTIYF. CDR3 coding DNA: TGTGCCAGTAGTATATCGGGACCTGGAAACACCATATATTTT.

This clone is medium-sized (0.01 to 0.1%) by share. The genes are TRBV6-4 and TRBJ2-1; 8 bases fit TRBD1. Germline values: CDR1 MRHNA, CDR2 SNTAGT. CDR3 length: 14 residues. The V segment lost 5 bases and the J segment 8 bases; nucleotides outside the gene matches: 8. The CDR3 is CASSPGTGGDEQFF. As DNA, the CDR3 is TGTGCCAGCAGTCCCGGGACAGGAGGGGATGAGCAGTTCTTC.

This clone was recorded at least ten times. This chain connects TRBV18 to TRBJ2-7; TRBD1 matches at 7 bases. The CDR3 has 15 residues. The ends lost 6 bases at V and 4 bases at J; junction bases unmatched: 12. Germline CDR1 reads KGHSH; CDR2 reads LQKENI. CDR3 nucleotides: TGTGCCAGCTCGCCTTTCGGGACAGAGACTTACGAGCAGTACTTC. Translating gives CASSPFGTETYEQYF.